The 4 T cell receptor beta chains listed next were all sequenced from one sample in a study of T-cell reconstitution after alpha-beta-depleted transplantation in children. Unique molecular identifiers were incorporated during preparation of the TCRbeta library. Via MiXCR, TCRdb re-called the PCR reads, giving one row per CDR3 protein. This sample has around 960,000 distinct CDR3 sequences, with roughly 29% found just once. The sequencing here drew on PBMCs, mostly from graft donor cells, taken 360 days after TCRalphabeta/CD19-depleted stem cell transplant. These receptors were collected from a boy under two years old who had a stem cell transplant for SCID, so the T cells may come from the graft donor.

V gene TRBV18 combines with J gene TRBJ2-1, with 12 bases aligning to TRBD2. The germline V gene has CDR1 KGHSH and CDR2 LQKENI. The ends lost 3 bases at V and 7 bases at J; junction bases unmatched: 7. The CDR3 is made up of 16 amino acids. The CDR3 protein is CASSPGQGLAGNEQFF. The CDR3 nucleotides read TGTGCCAGCTCACCGGGCCAGGGACTAGCGGGTAATGAGCAGTTCTTC.

The rearrangement joins TRBV2 to TRBJ2-3; the D is unclear. V lost 7 bases, J lost 7 bases, and 0 bases lay in between. The CDR3 is 8 amino acids. Germline V gene data show CDR1 as SNHLY and CDR2 as FYNNEI. In DNA form, the CDR3 reads TGTGCCAGCAATACGCAGTATTTT. This encodes CASNTQYF.

This clonotype was observed a few times. The V gene is TRBV7-9, the J gene TRBJ2-7; TRBD1 aligns across 7 bases. Losses at the gene ends were 5 bases for V and 2 bases for J; bases not matched to a gene: 15. Germline CDR1 reads SEHNR; CDR2 reads FQNEAQ (reference sequence). The CDR3 consists of 17 residues. The CDR3 DNA reads TGTGCCAGCAGCCCTCCCCTCCTAGGGACAGCTACCTACGAGCAGTACTTC. Protein: CASSPPLLGTATYEQYF. The full variable domain, its missing parts supplied by reference TRBV7-9 and TRBJ2-7, is DTGVSQNPRHKITKRGQNVTFRCDPISEHNRLYWYRQTLGQGPEFLTYFQNEAQLEKSRLLSDRFSAERPKGSFSTLEIQRTEQGDSAMYLCASSPPLLGTATYEQYFGPGTRLTVT.

CDR3 in amino acids: CASSIDGNTEAFF. CDR3 coding DNA: TGTGCCAGCAGCATCGACGGGAACACTGAAGCTTTCTTT. V gene TRBV12-3 or TRBV12-4 combines with J gene TRBJ1-1; D call uncertain. The CDR3 extends over 13 amino acids. V was shortened by 6 bases and J by 1 base, with 9 bases between the two germline ends.